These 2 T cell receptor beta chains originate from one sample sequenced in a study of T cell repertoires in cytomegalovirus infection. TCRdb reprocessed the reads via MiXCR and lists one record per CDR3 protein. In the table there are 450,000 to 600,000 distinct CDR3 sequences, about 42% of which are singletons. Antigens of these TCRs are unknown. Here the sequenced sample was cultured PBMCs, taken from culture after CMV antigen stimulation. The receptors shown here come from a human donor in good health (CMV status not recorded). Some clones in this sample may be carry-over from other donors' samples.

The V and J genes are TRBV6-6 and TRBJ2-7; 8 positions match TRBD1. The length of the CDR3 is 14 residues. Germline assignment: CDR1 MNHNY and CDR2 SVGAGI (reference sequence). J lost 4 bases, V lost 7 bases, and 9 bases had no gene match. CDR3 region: CASTKDRALYEQYF. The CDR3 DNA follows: TGTGCCAGCACCAAGGACAGGGCCCTATACGAGCAGTACTTC.

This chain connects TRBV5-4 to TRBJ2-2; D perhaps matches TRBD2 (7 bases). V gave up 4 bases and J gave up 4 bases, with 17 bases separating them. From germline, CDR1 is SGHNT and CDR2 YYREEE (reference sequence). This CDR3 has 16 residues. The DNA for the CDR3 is TGTGCCAGCAGCACTAGGGGGGGAGCGGGCACCGGGGAGCTGTTTTTT. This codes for CASSTRGGAGTGELFF. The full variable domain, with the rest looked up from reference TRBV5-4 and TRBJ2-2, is ETGVTQSPTHLIKTRGQQVTLRCSSQSGHNTVSWYQQALGQGPQFIFQYYREEENGRGNFPPRFSGLQFPNYSSELNVNALELDDSALYLCASSTRGGAGTGELFFGEGSRLTVL.